A single sample is the source of the 21 T cell receptor beta chains below, sequenced in a study of OX40 agonist ivuxolimab in advanced cancers. Repertoires were generated with immunoSEQ multiplex PCR, while TCRdb's copy carries only in-frame clones and drops some. The data contain 75,000 to 80,000 clones, about 82% of them singletons. The specimen was CD4+ or CD8+ T cells sorted from blood, collected in a trial of the OX40 agonist ivuxolimab. These TCRs come from an adult with an advanced solid tumor such as melanoma, head and neck, liver or kidney cancer.

This clone has just a few counts. The V gene is TRBV7-9, the J gene TRBJ1-5; D gene ambiguous. CDR3 length equals 13 residues. Between the trimmed V and J ends, which lost 4 bases and 4 bases, there was a span of 8 bases. The germline V gene has CDR1 SEHNR and CDR2 FQNEAQ (reference sequence). The CDR3 nucleotides read TGTGCCAGCAGCTCCATCGGGAATCAGCCCCAGCATTTT. It codes for CASSSIGNQPQHF. The variable domain in full, completed from reference TRBV7-9 and TRBJ1-5, reads DTGVSQNPRHKITKRGQNVTFRCDPISEHNRLYWYRQTLGQGPEFLTYFQNEAQLEKSRLLSDRFSAERPKGSFSTLEIQRTEQGDSAMYLCASSSIGNQPQHFGDGTRLSIL.

The chain joins TRBV29-1 to TRBJ1-1, with 7 bases lining up with TRBD1. Losses at the gene ends were 6 bases for V and 1 base for J; bases not matched to a gene: 11. The CDR3 is made up of 15 amino acids. Germline V gene data show CDR1 as SQVTM and CDR2 as ANQGSEA. The DNA of the CDR3 is TGCAGCGTCTCAGGGGGGACCATGGGGAACACTGAAGCTTTCTTT. Residues: CSVSGGTMGNTEAFF.

V usage is TRBV30 and J usage is TRBJ2-4; D possibly corresponds to TRBD2 (5 bases). CDR1 GTSNPN and CDR2 SVGIG come from the germline V gene (reference sequence). Deletions cut 4 bases from V and 6 bases from J, with 10 bases between. The CDR3 totals 12 residues. The CDR3 DNA follows: TGTGCCTGGACACTACGGGGAAACATTCAGTACTTC. Amino acid sequence: CAWTLRGNIQYF.

This chain uses TRBV6-5 with TRBJ1-2; D uncertain. There are 12 residues in the CDR3. Deletions cut 6 bases from V and 7 bases from J, with 12 bases between. The germline V gene encodes CDR1 MNHEY and CDR2 SVGAGI. The CDR3 DNA reads TGTGCCAGCAGATTTGAGGGCGGTGGCTACACCTTC. This encodes CASRFEGGGYTF.

The rearrangement joins TRBV11-1 to TRBJ2-7, with TRBD2 matching over 7 bases. The CDR3 spans 15 residues. V lost 2 bases and J lost 5; bases outside the gene matches: 9. Looked up from germline, CDR1 is SGHAT and CDR2 is FQDESV (reference sequence). For the CDR3, the DNA is TGTGCCAGCAGCTTACAGGCAGGGAGGGTCCACGAGCAGTACTTC. This codes for CASSLQAGRVHEQYF. Full variable domain (rest looked up from reference TRBV11-1 and TRBJ2-7): EAEVAQSPRYKITEKSQAVAFWCDPISGHATLYWYRQILGQGPELLVQFQDESVVDDSQLPKDRFSAERLKGVDSTLKIQPAELGDSAMYLCASSLQAGRVHEQYFGPGTRLTVT.

V usage is TRBV11-2 and J usage is TRBJ1-2; TRBD1 matches at 7 bases. The trim removed 5 bases at V and 4 bases at J, leaving 10 bases unmatched. Germline CDR1 and CDR2: SGHAT and FQNNGV. This CDR3 is built from 15 residues. The DNA of the CDR3 is TGTGCCAGCAGCCAAGGACAGGCGGGTTTCTATGGCTACACCTTC. This translates into CASSQGQAGFYGYTF.

The chain has TRBV4-2 and TRBJ2-3; 7 bases are a match to TRBD2. The CDR3 runs to 16 residues. Trimming removed 2 bases from V and 1 base from J; junction bases left unmatched: 6. CDR1 and CDR2 from the germline V gene are LGHNA and YNFKEQ. The CDR3 DNA reads TGTGCCAGCAGCCAAATAGTGGGGGGGGGCACAGATACGCAGTATTTT. This gives the protein CASSQIVGGGTDTQYF.

The rearrangement uses TRBV29-1 and TRBJ2-7, with TRBD1 identical over 9 bases. From germline, CDR1 is SQVTM and CDR2 ANQGSEA. V lost 7 bases, J lost 5 bases, and 6 bases stayed unmatched. This CDR3 has 12 residues. In nucleotides, the CDR3 is TGCAGCGCCGGGGACAGGGTGAACGAGCAGTACTTC. Residues: CSAGDRVNEQYF.

V is TRBV12-2 and J is TRBJ2-1; TRBD1 is the table's D call and was not checked against the DNA. TRBV12-2 is designated a pseudogene. The CDR3 has 17 residues. Here the CDR3 DNA reads TGTGCAAGTCGCTTAGGACGACAGGGATCCTCCTACAATGAGCAGTTCTTC. Translating it yields CASRLGRQGSSYNEQFF.

In its sample, this clone was seen once. The V and J genes are TRBV7-2 and TRBJ2-3; TRBD2 is a possible D gene (7 bases). V lost 1 base and J lost 2, with 10 bases in between. The CDR3 consists of 15 residues. Looked up from germline, CDR1 is SGHTA and CDR2 is FQGNSA. Here the CDR3 reads CASSLGGGATDTQYF. The CDR3 DNA reads TGTGCCAGCAGCTTAGGTGGGGGGGCCACAGATACGCAGTATTTT. Full variable domain (remainder filled in from reference TRBV7-2 and TRBJ2-3): GAGVSQSPSNKVTEKGKDVELRCDPISGHTALYWYRQSLGQGLEFLIYFQGNSAPDKSGLPSDRFSAERTGGSVSTLTIQRTQQEDSAVYLCASSLGGGATDTQYFGPGTRLTVL.

This chain joins TRBV6-5 and TRBJ2-1; 12 nucleotides agree with TRBD2. This CDR3 is built from 15 residues. Germline V CDR1 and CDR2: MNHEY, SVGAGI. Germline trimming cut 7 bases from V and 7 bases from J; bases unmatched to any gene: 8. CDR3 amino acids: CASTLAGGVENEQFF. CDR3 sequence (DNA): TGTGCCAGCACCCTAGCGGGGGGGGTCGAGAATGAGCAGTTCTTC.

This clone was counted only a few times. The genes are TRBV27 and TRBJ2-5, with 12 bases fitting TRBD1. The J segment lost 3 bases and the V segment lost 3 bases, leaving 14 bases of the junction unmatched. The CDR3 covers 19 residues. Per germline, CDR1 MNHEY and CDR2 SMNVEV (reference sequence). This chain's CDR3 is CASSLSPGQGALGKETQYF. CDR3 coding DNA: TGTGCCAGCAGTTTGTCCCCGGGACAGGGGGCGTTGGGGAAAGAGACCCAGTACTTC.

The sample holds one count of this clone. V gene TRBV5-4 combines with J gene TRBJ2-1; 8 nucleotides align to TRBD1. CDR3 length: 12 amino acids. After removal of 4 bases from V and 14 bases from J, the junction contained 8 bases not matched to a gene. The germline CDR1 and CDR2 sequences are SGHNT and YYREEE (reference sequence). CDR3 nucleotide sequence: TGTGCCAGCAGCCTCTCCAGGGGGCAAGAGTTCTTC. Its translation is CASSLSRGQEFF.

The V gene is TRBV29-1, the J gene TRBJ1-5; TRBD1 is a possible D gene (5 bases). The CDR3 is 14 amino acids. CDR1 SQVTM and CDR2 ANQGSEA come from the germline V gene. V was cut by 6 bases and J by 0 bases, with 12 bases left in between. The CDR3 DNA sequence: TGCAGCGTCGGAGGGACCTATAGCAATCAGCCCCAGCATTTT. Residues: CSVGGTYSNQPQHF. Full variable domain (missing parts from reference TRBV29-1 and TRBJ1-5): SAVISQKPSRDICQRGTSLTIQCQVDSQVTMMFWYRQQPGQSLTLIATANQGSEATYESGFVIDKFPISRPNLTFSTLTVSNMSPEDSSIYLCSVGGTYSNQPQHFGDGTRLSIL.

CDR3 DNA: TGTGCCAGCAGTTTATTTTGGGGGCAGGGGCGGAATCAGCCCCAGCATTTT. Protein sequence: CASSLFWGQGRNQPQHF. V is TRBV27 and J is TRBJ1-5; D is possibly TRBD1 (6 bases). The CDR3 is made up of 17 amino acids. V was trimmed by 1 base and J by 4 bases, leaving 17 bases between them. Germline values: CDR1 MNHEY, CDR2 SMNVEV (reference sequence).

The rearrangement uses TRBV18 and TRBJ2-7; maybe TRBD2 (5 bases). Trimming removed 2 bases at V and 2 bases at J, with 7 bases between. CDR1 and CDR2 from the germline V gene are KGHSH and LQKENI. This CDR3 region has 13 residues. As DNA, the CDR3 is TGTGCCAGCTCACCAAACGGGGCCTACGAGCAGTACTTC. Amino acids: CASSPNGAYEQYF.

This chain links TRBV6-4 with TRBJ2-5; no definite D call. The ends were cut back, 6 bases at V and 3 bases at J, with 11 bases in the middle. CDR1 is MRHNA and CDR2 is SNTAGT in the germline V gene. This CDR3 contains 13 residues. CDR3 coding DNA: TGTGCCAGCAGATTGACTGTAGAAGAGACCCAGTACTTC. It encodes CASRLTVEETQYF.

This clone appeared a single time. The V call is TRBV7-8, the J call TRBJ1-2; D unclear. There are 15 residues in the CDR3. CDR1 is SGHVS, CDR2 FQNEAQ, per germline. V was shortened by 1 base and J by 4 bases, with 13 bases between the two germline ends. CDR3 bases: TGTGCCAGCAGCTTAGGGTCCGGCCTGGTCTATGGCTACACCTTC. This translates into CASSLGSGLVYGYTF.

The chain recombines TRBV2 with TRBJ1-3; TRBD1 might be the D (5 bases). This CDR3 comprises 15 residues. Trimming shortened V by 2 bases and J by 6 bases, and 14 bases separated the two germline ends. Germline V gene lookup returns CDR1 SNHLY and CDR2 FYNNEI. The CDR3 sequence: CASSENGQGLNTIYF. For the CDR3, the DNA is TGTGCCAGCAGTGAAAATGGGCAGGGTTTAAACACCATATATTTT.

The V call is TRBV7-9, the J call TRBJ2-2; D ambiguous. The CDR3 extends over 13 amino acids. V gave up 0 bases and J gave up 6 bases, with 5 bases separating them. The germline CDR1 and CDR2 sequences are SEHNR and FQNEAQ (reference sequence). The CDR3 coding sequence is TGTGCCAGCAGCTTAGCGCAAGCCGGGGAGCTGTTTTTT. Residues: CASSLAQAGELFF.

The chain combines TRBV19 with TRBJ2-7; D may correspond to TRBD1 or TRBD2 (5 bases each). The CDR3 is 14 residues long. Looked up from germline, CDR1 is LNHDA and CDR2 is SQIVND (reference sequence). Trimming shortened V by 7 bases and J by 2 bases, and 15 bases separated the two germline ends. As DNA, the CDR3 is TGTGCCAGTACCGCCCCGGGGCAACCCTACGAGCAGTACTTC. Translating it yields CASTAPGQPYEQYF.